This T cell receptor (beta chain) was sequenced for a study of blood T cell repertoires in COVID-19. Trimming removed 0 bases from V and 0 bases from J, with 7 bases in between. Germline-derived CDR1 and CDR2 are SGDLS and YYNGEE. There are 14 residues in the CDR3. Sequencing used immunoSEQ multiplex PCR; TCRdb keeps in-frame clones, though not all of them. The sample has approximately 250,000 clones, 65% to 90% seen once. The receptor was isolated from a man aged 50-59 years with COVID-19, enrolled during active disease. The gene calls are TRBV9 and TRBJ2-7, with unresolved D. Sequenced sample: peripheral blood. Here the CDR3 reads CASSVGASSYEQYF. As DNA, the CDR3 is TGTGCCAGCAGCGTAGGGGCCAGCTCCTACGAGCAGTACTTC.